These 5 T cell receptor beta chains were all obtained from the same sample, sequenced in a study of cytomegalovirus exposure and HLA in healthy donors. PCR used 60 Vbeta primers and 13 Jbeta primers. Repertoires were generated with immunoSEQ multiplex PCR, while TCRdb's copy carries only in-frame clones and drops some. The repertoire holds some 180,000 clones, with roughly 80% as singletons. Sequencing was performed on PBMCs. The origin of the receptors is a woman aged 18-35 years in good health and CMV-seronegative.

The chain links TRBV18 to TRBJ1-1; D is uncertain. V was trimmed by 0 bases and J by 0 bases, leaving 11 bases between them. The CDR3 has 16 residues. Germline lookup yields CDR1 KGHSH and CDR2 LQKENI. The CDR3 bases are TGTGCCAGCTCACCACCATCCCGGGTCTTGAACACTGAAGCTTTCTTT. Amino acids: CASSPPSRVLNTEAFF.

The chain carries TRBV2 and TRBJ1-1; TRBD1 matches at 7 bases. CDR1 and CDR2 from the germline V gene are SNHLY and FYNNEI. V trimming: 7 bases; J trimming: 0 bases; junction bases outside the gene matches: 14. This CDR3 is built from 17 residues. CDR3 region: CASMESPGTEMNTEAFF. The CDR3 region has the DNA TGTGCCAGCATGGAAAGTCCCGGGACAGAAATGAACACTGAAGCTTTCTTT.

The genes are TRBV10-3 and TRBJ2-2; the D gene is possibly TRBD2 (6 bases). There are 15 residues in the CDR3. CDR1 is ENHRY, CDR2 SYGVKD, per germline. Between the trimmed V and J ends, which lost 4 bases and 4 bases, there was a span of 13 bases. CDR3 residues: CAISGLDGGTGELFF. The CDR3, as DNA: TGTGCCATCAGTGGACTAGATGGGGGCACCGGGGAGCTGTTTTTT.

V usage is TRBV30 and J usage is TRBJ2-1; TRBD2 matches at 7 bases. CDR3 length equals 17 residues. The V gene end was trimmed by 1 base and the J gene end by 4 bases; junction bases not matched to a gene: 13. Germline V gene data show CDR1 as GTSNPN and CDR2 as SVGIG (reference sequence). The CDR3 nucleotides read TGTGCCTGGAGTGGCCTAGCGGTCCCCGGCCGATACAATGAGCAGTTCTTC. Translating gives CAWSGLAVPGRYNEQFF.

V and J are TRBV5-8 and TRBJ2-1; tentatively, D is TRBD2 (5 bases). Germline values: CDR1 SGHTS, CDR2 YDEGEE. The CDR3 is 15 amino acids. The ends were cut back, 8 bases at V and 1 base at J, with 16 bases in the middle. CDR3 region: CASLTGSISYNEQFF. For the CDR3, the DNA is TGTGCCAGTCTTACGGGGTCTATTTCCTACAATGAGCAGTTCTTC.